This passage covers 23 T cell receptor beta chains from one sample sequenced in a study of cytotoxic CD8 clonotypes in ibrutinib-treated CLL. The protocol was immunoSEQ multiplex PCR, while the TCRdb copy is restricted to in-frame clones and leaves out a portion. The table has about 25,000 clones, roughly 85% seen once. The sequenced sample was PBMCs, obtained after 24 months of ibrutinib treatment. The receptors derive from a human donor with chronic lymphocytic leukemia.

V usage is TRBV19 and J usage is TRBJ2-5; D is ambiguous. The germline CDR1 and CDR2 sequences are LNHDA and SQIVND (reference sequence). Trimming took off 4 bases at V and 5 bases at J, with 23 bases between the two ends. This CDR3 is 17 amino acids long. The CDR3 region has the DNA TGTGCCAGTAGTACGAGTGGCCGTACGACCGGGCAGGAGACCCAGTACTTC. Residues: CASSTSGRTTGQETQYF.

The chain joins TRBV7-2 to TRBJ2-3, with TRBD2 identical over 7 bases. Per the germline V gene, CDR1 is SGHTA and CDR2 is FQGNSA. The CDR3 is 16 amino acids. Losses at the gene ends were 5 bases for V and 4 bases for J; bases not matched to a gene: 12. The CDR3 loop is CASSPGLGVGSDTQYF. The CDR3 DNA sequence: TGTGCCAGCAGCCCAGGACTAGGAGTTGGGTCAGATACGCAGTATTTT.

A few counts support this clone. CDR3 amino acids: CASNSFAPDTGSPYEQYF. For the CDR3, the DNA is TGTGCCAGCAACTCTTTTGCCCCCGACACAGGGAGTCCCTACGAGCAGTACTTC. The chain joins TRBV27 to TRBJ2-7, with TRBD1 as a possible D gene (6 bases). V lost 7 bases, J lost 2 bases, and 27 bases lay in between. Germline-derived CDR1 and CDR2 are MNHEY and SMNVEV (reference sequence). The CDR3 runs 18 residues.

The V gene is TRBV7-9, the J gene TRBJ1-1, with D maybe TRBD1 (5 bases). The V end was cut by 5 bases, the J end by 1 base, with 11 bases between. Germline CDR1 SEHNR, CDR2 FQNEAQ (reference sequence). The CDR3 has 14 residues. CDR3: CASSQGRTNTEAFF. The CDR3 DNA reads TGTGCCAGCAGCCAGGGACGTACGAACACTGAAGCTTTCTTT.

This chain links TRBV10-1 with TRBJ2-7; D is ambiguous. The CDR3 length is 15 residues. Trimming shortened V by 0 bases and J by 0 bases, and 9 bases separated the two germline ends. Germline values: CDR1 WNHNN, CDR2 SYGVQD (reference sequence). The CDR3, as DNA: TGCGCCAGCAGTGAGTCGGGCGCCCGCTCCTACGAGCAGTACTTC. Protein sequence: CASSESGARSYEQYF.

The chain combines TRBV5-6 with TRBJ1-3; D is unclear. V was shortened by 0 bases and J by 3 bases, with 19 bases between the two germline ends. The germline V gene has CDR1 SGHDT and CDR2 YYEEEE. The CDR3 spans 18 residues. Here the CDR3 DNA reads TGTGCCAGCAGCTTGGGCAGAATGATTGTCTCTGGTGGAAACACCATATATTTT. Amino acid sequence: CASSLGRMIVSGGNTIYF.

The chain has TRBV6-1 and TRBJ1-1; D gene ambiguous. CDR3 length: 13 residues. CDR1 MNHNS and CDR2 SASEGT come from the germline V gene. Between the trimmed V and J ends, which lost 2 bases and 1 base, there was a span of 5 bases. CDR3 sequence reads: CASSENRNTEAFF. CDR3 bases: TGTGCCAGCAGTGAAAATCGGAACACTGAAGCTTTCTTT.

This clone was seen once. The rearrangement joins TRBV28 to TRBJ1-4; D is ambiguous. Trimming pared 6 bases from V and 3 bases from J, leaving 11 bases between. The CDR3 loop spans 14 amino acids. Germline values: CDR1 MDHEN, CDR2 SYDVKM. The CDR3 DNA sequence: TGTGCCAGCAGCCCAGGTACACCTAATGAAAAACTGTTTTTT. Translation: CASSPGTPNEKLFF.

This sequence joins TRBV6-1 and TRBJ1-6; D is undetermined. The V and J ends lost 4 bases and 5 bases respectively, with 6 bases between them. The length of the CDR3 is 13 residues. The germline V gene has CDR1 MNHNS and CDR2 SASEGT. DNA of the CDR3: TGTGCCAGCAGTGGACTGAATAATTCACCCCTCCACTTT. It is translated as CASSGLNNSPLHF.

The chain joins TRBV5-1 to TRBJ1-2; 9 nucleotides agree with TRBD1. The ends lost 1 base at V and 3 bases at J; junction bases unmatched: 4. The germline CDR1 and CDR2 sequences are SGHRS and YFSETQ. The CDR3 totals 15 residues. The CDR3 DNA reads as TGCGCCAGCAGCTTGACAGGGGGCGGTGACTATGGCTACACCTTC. It translates to CASSLTGGGDYGYTF.

V is TRBV5-4 and J is TRBJ1-5; D unresolved. The ends were cut back, 0 bases at V and 3 bases at J, with 7 bases in the middle. The CDR3 extends over 14 amino acids. The germline gives CDR1 SGHNT, CDR2 YYREEE (reference sequence). The chain's CDR3 is CASSLDKTNQPQHF. In nucleotides, the CDR3 is TGTGCCAGCAGCTTGGACAAAACCAATCAGCCCCAGCATTTT.

This clone was observed a single time. The chain joins TRBV19 to TRBJ2-6; a weak D match, TRBD1 (6 bases). From germline, CDR1 is LNHDA and CDR2 SQIVND (reference sequence). The CDR3 consists of 16 residues. Trimming left V 7 bases short and J 0 bases short, with 13 bases between. Written as DNA, the CDR3 is TGTGCCAGTATTGGGGGCAGTAACTCTGGGGCCAACGTCCTGACTTTC. It encodes CASIGGSNSGANVLTF.

This chain connects TRBV6-4 to TRBJ1-1; D is undetermined. From germline, CDR1 is MRHNA and CDR2 SNTAGT. This CDR3 is 15 amino acids long. V was clipped by 0 bases and J by 3 bases, with 11 bases between them. Here the CDR3 reads CASSDSIESYTEAFF. The CDR3 nucleotides read TGTGCCAGCAGTGACTCGATCGAAAGCTACACTGAAGCTTTCTTT.

V is TRBV5-1 and J is TRBJ2-5, with TRBD2 as a possible D gene (6 bases). Trimming took off 3 bases at V and 5 bases at J, with 17 bases between the two ends. The CDR3 loop spans 15 amino acids. CDR1 is SGHRS and CDR2 is YFSETQ in the germline V gene. CDR3 loop: CASSSSDGAGETQYF. The CDR3 coding sequence is TGCGCCAGCAGCTCCTCTGATGGGGCGGGGGAGACCCAGTACTTC.

The V gene is TRBV30, the J gene TRBJ2-3, with D perhaps matching TRBD1 (6 bases). The germline gives CDR1 GTSNPN, CDR2 SVGIG (reference sequence). Trimming shortened V by 5 bases and J by 1 base, and 13 bases separated the two germline ends. This CDR3 spans 14 amino acids. In DNA form, the CDR3 reads TGTGCCTGGGAGGGGGACCCGGGCACAGATACGCAGTATTTT. Residues: CAWEGDPGTDTQYF.

The chain combines TRBV6-1 with TRBJ2-3; D remains ambiguous. The CDR3 is 12 residues long. CDR1 and CDR2 (germline): MNHNS, SASEGT. V was cut by 1 base and J by 6 bases, with 5 bases left in between. CDR3: CASSEVGDTQYF. DNA of the CDR3: TGTGCCAGCAGTGAAGTCGGTGATACGCAGTATTTT.

This sequence joins TRBV5-1 and TRBJ2-3; D tentatively fits TRBD1 or TRBD2 (5 bases each). Germline V gene sequence: CDR1 SGHRS, CDR2 YFSETQ. CDR3 length: 16 amino acids. With 6 bases removed from V and 6 bases from J, the gap between germline ends came to 23 bases. For the CDR3, the DNA is TGCGCCAGCACCCTGACCCCGGGACCGAGCTTGGATACGCAGTATTTT. Its translation is CASTLTPGPSLDTQYF.

The V and J genes are TRBV28 and TRBJ1-4; D not resolved. Germline CDR1 MDHEN, CDR2 SYDVKM. The CDR3 covers 19 residues. Trimming stripped 4 bases from V and 0 bases from J, with 21 bases between. The CDR3 DNA is TGTGCCAGCAGTTATGCCGCGCGCACGGCCGTTGCAACTAATGAAAAACTGTTTTTT. It translates to CASSYAARTAVATNEKLFF.

Only one count was recorded for this clone. J is TRBJ2-7 and V is TRBV7-2, with unresolved D. Germline CDR1 is SGHTA and CDR2 is FQGNSA. V shed 0 bases and J shed 2 bases, with 11 bases lying between them. The CDR3 sequence is 15 residues long. The CDR3 protein is CASSLATNSAYEQYF. In DNA, the CDR3 is TGTGCCAGCAGCTTAGCGACCAACTCCGCCTACGAGCAGTACTTC.

This sequence joins TRBV7-2 and TRBJ1-2; TRBD1 is a possible D gene (5 bases). The CDR3 contains 13 residues. Per the germline V gene, CDR1 is SGHTA and CDR2 is FQGNSA. V was clipped by 5 bases and J by 0 bases, with 7 bases between them. Written as DNA, the CDR3 is TGTGCCAGCAGCCCAGGGTCTAACTATGGCTACACCTTC. This sequence encodes CASSPGSNYGYTF.

The chain is built from TRBV5-1 and TRBJ1-1; 8 bases agree with TRBD1. CDR1 SGHRS and CDR2 YFSETQ come from the germline V gene. CDR3 length: 16 amino acids. Trimming took 1 base from V and 7 from J; bases not matched to a gene: 12. DNA of the CDR3: TGCGCCAGCAGCTTGTGGCAGGGGGCGCGGGAGAATGAAGCTTTCTTT. Residues: CASSLWQGARENEAFF.

V gene TRBV7-4 combines with J gene TRBJ2-7, with D hard to call. V was pared by 0 bases and J by 3 bases, with 6 bases between. Germline V gives CDR1 SGHVT, CDR2 SQSDAQ. This CDR3 has 13 residues. The CDR3 here is CASSLANYYEQYF. In nucleotides, the CDR3 is TGTGCCAGCAGCTTAGCTAACTACTACGAGCAGTACTTC.

This sequence joins TRBV25-1 and TRBJ1-1; D might be TRBD1 (6 bases). Germline V gives CDR1 MGHDK, CDR2 SYGVNS. The V gene lost 7 bases and the J gene lost 3 bases, with 21 bases spanning the gap. CDR3 size: 16 residues. In DNA, the CDR3 is TGTGCCAGCATCCCAACGGGACACCCGATCCACACTGAAGCTTTCTTT. Residues: CASIPTGHPIHTEAFF.